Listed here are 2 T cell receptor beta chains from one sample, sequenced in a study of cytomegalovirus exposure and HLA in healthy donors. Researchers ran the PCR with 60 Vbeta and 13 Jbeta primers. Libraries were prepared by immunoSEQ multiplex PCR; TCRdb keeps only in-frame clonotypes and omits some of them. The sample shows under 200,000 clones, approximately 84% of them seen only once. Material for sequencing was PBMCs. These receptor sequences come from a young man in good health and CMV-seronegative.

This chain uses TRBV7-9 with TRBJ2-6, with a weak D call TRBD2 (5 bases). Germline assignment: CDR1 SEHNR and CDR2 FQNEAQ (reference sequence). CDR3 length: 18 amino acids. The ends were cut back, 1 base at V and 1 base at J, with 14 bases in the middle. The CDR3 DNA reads TGTGCCAGCAGCTTAGGATGGGCTGGGGAGTCTGGGGCCAACGTCCTGACTTTC. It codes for CASSLGWAGESGANVLTF.

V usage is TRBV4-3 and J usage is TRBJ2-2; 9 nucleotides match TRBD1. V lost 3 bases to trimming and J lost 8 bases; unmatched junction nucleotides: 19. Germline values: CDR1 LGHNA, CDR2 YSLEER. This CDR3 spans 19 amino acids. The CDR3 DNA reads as TGCGCCAGCAGCCAGTTGCACGCCGAAACCGGGACAGGGTATGGGGAGCTGTTTTTT. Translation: CASSQLHAETGTGYGELFF.